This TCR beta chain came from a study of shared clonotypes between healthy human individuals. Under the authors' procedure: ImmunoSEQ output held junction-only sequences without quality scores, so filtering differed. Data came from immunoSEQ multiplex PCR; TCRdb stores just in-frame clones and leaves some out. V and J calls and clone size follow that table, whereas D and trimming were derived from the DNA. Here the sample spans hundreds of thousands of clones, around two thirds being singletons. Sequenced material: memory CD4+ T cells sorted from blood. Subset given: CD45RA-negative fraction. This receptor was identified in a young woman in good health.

The CDR3 reads CASSILNRANYGYTF. In DNA, the CDR3 is TGTGCCAGTAGTATTCTTAACAGAGCTAACTATGGCTACACCTTC. J is TRBJ1-2 and V is TRBV19; D is uncertain. V was shortened by 3 bases and J by 0 bases, with 11 bases between the two germline ends. Germline loops: CDR1 LNHDA, CDR2 SQIVND (reference sequence). The CDR3 runs to 15 residues.